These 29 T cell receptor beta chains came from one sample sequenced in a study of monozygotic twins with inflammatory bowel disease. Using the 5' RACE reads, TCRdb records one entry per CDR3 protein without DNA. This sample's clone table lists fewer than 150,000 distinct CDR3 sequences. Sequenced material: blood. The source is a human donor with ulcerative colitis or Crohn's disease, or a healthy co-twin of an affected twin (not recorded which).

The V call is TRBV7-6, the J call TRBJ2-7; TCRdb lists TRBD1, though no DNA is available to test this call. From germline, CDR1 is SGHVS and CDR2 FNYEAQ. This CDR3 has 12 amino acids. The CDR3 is CASSQPGDEQYF.

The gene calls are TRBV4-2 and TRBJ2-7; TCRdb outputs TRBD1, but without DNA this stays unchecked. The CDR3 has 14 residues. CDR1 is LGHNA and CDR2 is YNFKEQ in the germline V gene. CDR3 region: CASSQDKGADEQYF.

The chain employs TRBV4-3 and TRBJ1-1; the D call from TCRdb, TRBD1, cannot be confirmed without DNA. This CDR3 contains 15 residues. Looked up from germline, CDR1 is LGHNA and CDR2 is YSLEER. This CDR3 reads CASSLQIGGNTEAFF.

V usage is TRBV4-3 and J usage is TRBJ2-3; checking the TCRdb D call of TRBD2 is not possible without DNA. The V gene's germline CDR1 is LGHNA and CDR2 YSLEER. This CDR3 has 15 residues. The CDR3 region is CASSQDASGYDTQYF.

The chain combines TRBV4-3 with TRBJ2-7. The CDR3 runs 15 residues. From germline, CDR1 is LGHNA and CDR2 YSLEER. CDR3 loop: CASSQDPRLGHEQYF.

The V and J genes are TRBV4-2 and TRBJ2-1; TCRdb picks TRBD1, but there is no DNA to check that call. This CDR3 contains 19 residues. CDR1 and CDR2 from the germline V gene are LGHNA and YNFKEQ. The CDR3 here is CASTIRDRGSESSYNEQFF.

The CDR3 protein is CASSLDGGLAGTDTQYF. The gene calls are TRBV5-1 and TRBJ2-3; TCRdb's assignment of TRBD2 cannot be checked, as there is no DNA. Per germline, CDR1 SGHRS and CDR2 YFSETQ. The CDR3 contains 17 residues.

The CDR3 protein is CASYSGTGVSTDTQYF. The V call is TRBV5-1, the J call TRBJ2-3; the D gene TCRdb calls, TRBD1, cannot be checked with no DNA. The CDR3 length is 16 residues. From germline, CDR1 is SGHRS and CDR2 YFSETQ.

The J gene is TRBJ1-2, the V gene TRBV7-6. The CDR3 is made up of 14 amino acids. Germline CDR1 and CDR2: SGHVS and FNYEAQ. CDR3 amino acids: CASSPVASERGYTF.

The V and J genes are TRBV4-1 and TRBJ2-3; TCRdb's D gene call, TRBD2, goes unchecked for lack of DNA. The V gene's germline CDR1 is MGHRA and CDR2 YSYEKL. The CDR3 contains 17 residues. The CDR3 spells CASSQSSLGRGGHTQYF.

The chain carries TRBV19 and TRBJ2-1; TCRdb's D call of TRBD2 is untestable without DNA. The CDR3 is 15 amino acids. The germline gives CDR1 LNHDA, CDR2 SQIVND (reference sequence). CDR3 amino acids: CASKSGTNIYNEQFF.

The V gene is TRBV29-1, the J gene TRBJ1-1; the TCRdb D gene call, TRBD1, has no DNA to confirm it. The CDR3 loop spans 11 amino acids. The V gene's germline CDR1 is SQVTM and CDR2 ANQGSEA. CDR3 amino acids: CSAIQGTEAFF.

The CDR3 spells CASSPQTGYTEAFF. The rearrangement uses TRBV27 and TRBJ1-1; lacking DNA, the TRBD1 call made by TCRdb goes unchecked. The germline V gene encodes CDR1 MNHEY and CDR2 SMNVEV (reference sequence). The CDR3 loop spans 14 amino acids.

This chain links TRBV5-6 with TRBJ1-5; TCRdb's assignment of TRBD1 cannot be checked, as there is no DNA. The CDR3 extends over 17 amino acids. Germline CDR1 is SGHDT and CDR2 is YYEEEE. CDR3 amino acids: CASSSLSDREGNQPQHF. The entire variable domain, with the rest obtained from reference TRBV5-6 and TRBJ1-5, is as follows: DAGVTQSPTHLIKTRGQQVTLRCSPKSGHDTVSWYQQALGQGPQFIFQYYEEEERQRGNFPDRFSGHQFPNYSSELNVNALLLGDSALYLCASSSLSDREGNQPQHFGDGTRLSIL.

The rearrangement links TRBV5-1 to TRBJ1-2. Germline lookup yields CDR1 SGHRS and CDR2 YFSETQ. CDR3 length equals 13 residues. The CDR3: CASSLDGTGGYTF.

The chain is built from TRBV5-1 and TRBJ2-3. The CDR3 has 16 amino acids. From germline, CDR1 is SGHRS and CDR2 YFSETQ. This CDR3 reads CASSLLPGTSTDTQYF.

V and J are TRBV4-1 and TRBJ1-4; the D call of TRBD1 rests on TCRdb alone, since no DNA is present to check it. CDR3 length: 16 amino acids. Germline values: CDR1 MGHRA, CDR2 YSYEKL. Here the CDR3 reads CASSQAFGQGGHKLFF.

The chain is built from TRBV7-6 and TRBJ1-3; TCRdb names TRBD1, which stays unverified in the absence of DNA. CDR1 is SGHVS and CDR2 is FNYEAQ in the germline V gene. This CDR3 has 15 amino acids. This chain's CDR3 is CASSQGQFSGNTIYF.

This chain's CDR3 is CASSPRSTGELFF. This chain connects TRBV11-3 to TRBJ2-2. The CDR3 sequence is 13 residues long. Germline values: CDR1 SGHNT, CDR2 YENEEA.

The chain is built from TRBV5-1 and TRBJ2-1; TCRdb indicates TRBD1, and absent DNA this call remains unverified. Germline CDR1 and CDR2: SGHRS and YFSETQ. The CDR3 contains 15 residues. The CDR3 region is CASSLLGGGIDEQFF.

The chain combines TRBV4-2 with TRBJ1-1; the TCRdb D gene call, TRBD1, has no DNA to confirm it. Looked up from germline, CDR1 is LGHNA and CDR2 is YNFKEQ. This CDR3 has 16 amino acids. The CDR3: CASSQDQGQGSDEAFF.

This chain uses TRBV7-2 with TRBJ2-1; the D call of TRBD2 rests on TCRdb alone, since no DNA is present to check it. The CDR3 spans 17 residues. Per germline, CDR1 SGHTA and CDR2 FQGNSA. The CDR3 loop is CASRPRLAGGLYNEQFF.

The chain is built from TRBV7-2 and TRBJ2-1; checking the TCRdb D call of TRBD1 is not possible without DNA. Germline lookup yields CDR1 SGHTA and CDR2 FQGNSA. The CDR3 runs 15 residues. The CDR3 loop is CASSFAQGSYNEQFF.

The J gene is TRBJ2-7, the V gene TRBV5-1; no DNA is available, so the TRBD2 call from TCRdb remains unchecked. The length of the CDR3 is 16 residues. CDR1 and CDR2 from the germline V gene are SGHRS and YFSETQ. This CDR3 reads CASSLDGVGALYEQYF.

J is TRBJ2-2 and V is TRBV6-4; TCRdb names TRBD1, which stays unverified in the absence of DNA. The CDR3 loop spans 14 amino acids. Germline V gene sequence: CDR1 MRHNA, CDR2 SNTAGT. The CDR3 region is CASSDGQGAGELFF.

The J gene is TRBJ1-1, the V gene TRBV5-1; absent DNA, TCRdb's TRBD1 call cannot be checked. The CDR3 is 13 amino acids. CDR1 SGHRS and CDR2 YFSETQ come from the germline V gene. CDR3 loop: CASSLGPRAGASF. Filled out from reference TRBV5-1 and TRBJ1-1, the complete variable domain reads KAGVTQTPRYLIKTRGQQVTLSCSPISGHRSVSWYQQTPGQGLQFLFEYFSETQRNKGNFPGRFSGRQFSNSRSEMNVSTLELGDSALYLCASSLGPRAGASFGQGTRLTVV.

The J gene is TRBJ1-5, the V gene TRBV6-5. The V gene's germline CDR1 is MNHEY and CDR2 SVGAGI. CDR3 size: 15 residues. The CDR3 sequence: CASSYSVPSNQPQHF.

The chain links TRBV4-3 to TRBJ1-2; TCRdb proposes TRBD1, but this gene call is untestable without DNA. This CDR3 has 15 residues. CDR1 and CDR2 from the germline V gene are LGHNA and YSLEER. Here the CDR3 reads CASSQGGAPSYGYTF.

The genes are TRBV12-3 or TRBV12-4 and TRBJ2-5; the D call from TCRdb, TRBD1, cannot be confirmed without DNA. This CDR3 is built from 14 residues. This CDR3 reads CASSPGPQGWTQYF.